This T cell receptor beta chain was recovered during a study of molecular identifiers for immune sequencing clone quantification. TCRdb reanalysed the PCR reads using MiXCR and keeps one entry per CDR3 protein. The sample lists 85,000 to 120,000 distinct CDR3 sequences, around 37% occurring once. Comments on this clonotype: Its antigen is not known.

Findings and caveats of the study: Same-barcode identical TCR molecules could make highly expanded clones look smaller than they are.

CDR1 and CDR2 (germline): MNHNY, SVGAGI (reference sequence). The CDR3 consists of 15 residues. Trimming shortened V by 6 bases and J by 3 bases, and 15 bases separated the two germline ends. When naive CD8 T cells were sorted, they were gated as CD8+CD4-CCR7+CD45RA+. This sequence joins TRBV6-6 and TRBJ1-5, with D perhaps matching TRBD1 (6 bases). The sample taken for sequencing was naive CD8+ T cells from blood, with Jurkat cell RNA spiked in. The subset is: FACS-sorted CD8+CD4-CCR7+CD45RA+ naive T cells. This receptor was identified in a human donor in good health. Some libraries in this study had Jurkat cell RNA spiked in. The CDR3 loop is CASRPPTGFNQPQHF. In nucleotides, the CDR3 is TGTGCCAGCAGACCCCCGACAGGCTTCAATCAGCCCCAGCATTTT.